These 11 T cell receptor beta chains were all obtained from the same sample, sequenced in a study of identical twins. TCRdb re-called the 5' RACE reads through MiXCR, storing one row per CDR3 protein. The sample carries roughly 280,000 distinct CDR3 sequences, 9.5% recorded once. These data also formed part of another study, on yellow fever vaccine responses in identical twins.

Sequencing used CD8+ T cells sorted from blood. The receptors here all came from a woman aged 18-29 years in good health.

This clonotype was counted ten times or more. The chain recombines TRBV29-1 with TRBJ2-7; D may match TRBD1 or TRBD2 (5 bases each). Germline CDR1 is SQVTM and CDR2 is ANQGSEA. This CDR3 is 13 amino acids long. V lost 5 bases to trimming and J lost 2 bases, with 13 bases between them. As DNA, the CDR3 is TGCAGCGTTAGAAGGGACGCGACCTACGAGCAGTACTTC. This gives the protein CSVRRDATYEQYF.

This clonotype was found a few times. The rearrangement uses TRBV2 and TRBJ1-1, with TRBD1 as a possible D gene (6 bases). The V end was cut by 8 bases, the J end by 3 bases, with 10 bases between. Germline V gene lookup returns CDR1 SNHLY and CDR2 FYNNEI. The CDR3 totals 12 residues. CDR3 bases: TGTGCCAGCGGGGGCCTGGACACTGAAGCTTTCTTT. The encoded protein is CASGGLDTEAFF.

This clonotype was counted a few times. Germline and junction disagree at one end, which may indicate a read error. The chain combines TRBV7-9 with TRBJ2-7; no firm D call. This CDR3 has 11 residues. From germline, CDR1 is SEHNR and CDR2 FQNEAQ (reference sequence). Here the CDR3 reads CASSPSHEQYF. CDR3 nucleotides: TGTGCCAGCAGCCCCTCCCACGAGCAGTACTTC.

The rearrangement joins TRBV7-9 to TRBJ2-2, with 13 bases aligning to TRBD2. The CDR3 length is 16 residues. Germline-derived CDR1 and CDR2 are SEHNR and FQNEAQ (reference sequence). With 1 base clipped from V and 4 bases from J, the junction kept 0 bases outside the gene matches. CDR3 in DNA: TGTGCCAGCAGCTTAGGGACTAGCGGGAGCACCGGGGAGCTGTTTTTT. This encodes CASSLGTSGSTGELFF.

This clonotype was seen ten or more times. This CDR3 reads CSVLAGVLTF. CDR3 in DNA: TGCAGCGTCCTTGCGGGAGTCCTGACTTTC. The chain uses TRBV29-1 and TRBJ2-6, with D perhaps TRBD2 (6 bases). Germline V CDR1 and CDR2: SQVTM, ANQGSEA. The CDR3 extends over 10 amino acids. Trimming pared 6 bases from V and 13 bases from J, leaving 10 bases between. The full variable domain, its missing parts supplied by reference TRBV29-1 and TRBJ2-6, is SAVISQKPSRDICQRGTSLTIQCQVDSQVTMMFWYRQQPGQSLTLIATANQGSEATYESGFVIDKFPISRPNLTFSTLTVSNMSPEDSSIYLCSVLAGVLTFGAGSRLTVL.

This clonotype has a count of ten or more. This rearrangement joins TRBV27 to TRBJ2-3; no definite D call. CDR3 size: 14 residues. Germline V gene sequence: CDR1 MNHEY, CDR2 SMNVEV (reference sequence). V was shortened by 6 bases and J by 0 bases, with 10 bases between the two germline ends. The CDR3 protein is CASSRKASTDTQYF. CDR3 nucleotides: TGTGCCAGCAGCAGGAAAGCTAGCACAGATACGCAGTATTTT.

The V gene is TRBV4-3, the J gene TRBJ2-2; 7 positions agree with TRBD1. Trimming took 2 bases from V and 7 from J; bases not matched to a gene: 7. This CDR3 has 15 residues. CDR1 is LGHNA, CDR2 YSLEER, per germline. CDR3 DNA sequence: TGCGCCAGCAGCCAACAAGACAGGGCAGGCGGGGAGCTGTTTTTT. This sequence encodes CASSQQDRAGGELFF.

The gene calls are TRBV29-1 and TRBJ2-7; TRBD2 matches 7 bases. CDR1 is SQVTM, CDR2 ANQGSEA, per germline. CDR3 length: 15 residues. With 1 base clipped from V and 1 base from J, the junction kept 7 bases outside the gene matches. The CDR3 loop is CSVEGLAESSYEQYF. CDR3 nucleotide sequence: TGCAGCGTTGAAGGGCTAGCGGAGAGTTCCTACGAGCAGTACTTC.

This clonotype was recorded a few times. The gene calls are TRBV9 and TRBJ2-3, with 8 bases aligning to TRBD2. V lost 3 bases and J lost 0; bases outside the gene matches: 6. The CDR3 consists of 16 residues. The germline V gene has CDR1 SGDLS and CDR2 YYNGEE. The CDR3 spells CASSGHSGASTDTQYF. DNA of the CDR3: TGTGCCAGCAGCGGACATAGCGGGGCTAGCACAGATACGCAGTATTTT. The full variable domain, with the rest looked up from reference TRBV9 and TRBJ2-3, is DSGVTQTPKHLITATGQRVTLRCSPRSGDLSVYWYQQSLDQGLQFLIQYYNGEERAKGNILERFSAQQFPDLHSELNLSSLELGDSALYFCASSGHSGASTDTQYFGPGTRLTVL.

On this clonotype itself: This may be a read error: a much more frequent sequence differs by one nucleotide. The rearrangement uses TRBV12-3 or TRBV12-4 and TRBJ2-7; D unclear. The CDR3 runs 12 residues. Here the CDR3 DNA reads TGTACCAGCAACGAAGGCCTGGACCGGGCGTACTTC. Protein product: CTSNEGLDRAYF.

V is TRBV7-6 and J is TRBJ2-5, with TRBD2 as a possible D gene (5 bases). The CDR3 contains 14 residues. V was pared by 5 bases and J by 5 bases, with 15 bases between. From germline, CDR1 is SGHVS and CDR2 FNYEAQ. The DNA for the CDR3 is TGTGCCAGCAGCCCTAGGTCGGGGTGGGAGACCCAGTACTTC. This codes for CASSPRSGWETQYF. Full variable domain (rest looked up from reference TRBV7-6 and TRBJ2-5): GAGVSQSPRYKVTKRGQDVALRCDPISGHVSLYWYRQALGQGPEFLTYFNYEAQQDKSGLPNDRFSAERPEGSISTLTIQRTEQRDSAMYRCASSPRSGWETQYFGPGTRLLVL.